Each of the 14 T cell receptor beta chains below was sequenced from the same sample in a study of shared clonotypes between healthy human individuals. Data came from immunoSEQ multiplex PCR; TCRdb stores just in-frame clones and leaves some out. The repertoire holds roughly 86,000 clones, with 60% to 70% as singletons. The sample consisted of memory CD8+ T cells sorted from blood. The sample's subset: CD45RO+ cells pooled with CCR7-negative TemRA cells. The source is a young man in good health.

V usage is TRBV10-2 and J usage is TRBJ2-2; a weak D match, TRBD2 (6 bases). Deletions cut 2 bases from V and 6 bases from J, with 16 bases between. The germline V gene has CDR1 WSHSY and CDR2 SAAADI. The CDR3 runs to 16 residues. CDR3 in DNA: TGCGCCAGCAGTGAGCTCGGCGGGATCAGGGCCGGGGAGCTGTTTTTT. This translates into CASSELGGIRAGELFF.

V gene TRBV2 combines with J gene TRBJ2-1; a possible D gene is TRBD1 (5 bases). The CDR3 extends over 15 amino acids. Trimming shortened V by 10 bases and J by 7 bases, and 23 bases separated the two germline ends. Germline loops: CDR1 SNHLY, CDR2 FYNNEI. CDR3 nucleotide sequence: TGTGCCACCAAGAACCCGACCAAACAGGTGAATGAGCAGTTCTTC. Its translation is CATKNPTKQVNEQFF.

This clone was counted between two and nine times. The genes are TRBV5-4 and TRBJ2-5; D may be TRBD2 (6 bases). The length of the CDR3 is 15 residues. V lost 4 bases and J 0 bases, leaving 13 bases between the germline ends. From germline, CDR1 is SGHNT and CDR2 YYREEE (reference sequence). DNA of the CDR3: TGTGCCAGCAGCGGAGGACTAACCAACCAAGAGACCCAGTACTTC. Translated: CASSGGLTNQETQYF.

This clone appeared many times. The chain links TRBV27 to TRBJ1-5; possible D gene TRBD1, 5 bases. V lost 6 bases to trimming and J lost 4 bases, with 13 bases between them. From germline, CDR1 is MNHEY and CDR2 SMNVEV (reference sequence). The length of the CDR3 is 14 residues. CDR3 in amino acids: CASRTGLMNQPQHF. The CDR3 coding sequence is TGTGCCAGCAGGACGGGGCTTATGAATCAGCCCCAGCATTTT.

The rearrangement links TRBV5-6 to TRBJ2-1, with TRBD1 matching 10 bases. Germline CDR1 and CDR2: SGHDT and YYEEEE. The V segment lost 4 bases and the J segment 1 base; nucleotides outside the gene matches: 5. The CDR3 contains 16 residues. The CDR3 nucleotides read TGTGCCAGCAGCAGAGGACAGGGGGGTTCCTACAATGAGCAGTTCTTC. As protein: CASSRGQGGSYNEQFF.

CDR3 amino acids: CASSSGLASVTEAFF. As DNA, the CDR3 is TGCGCCAGCAGCTCCGGACTGGCCTCAGTCACTGAAGCTTTCTTT. The chain combines TRBV5-1 with TRBJ1-1; D gene ambiguous. The CDR3 totals 15 residues. CDR1 is SGHRS, CDR2 YFSETQ, per germline. The V gene lost 3 bases and the J gene lost 4 bases, with 16 bases spanning the gap.

V is TRBV6-6 and J is TRBJ2-1, with D perhaps matching TRBD2 (5 bases). In germline, CDR1 is MNHNY, CDR2 SVGAGI (reference sequence). Trimming took off 5 bases at V and 0 bases at J, with 11 bases between the two ends. The CDR3 has 15 amino acids. CDR3 region: CASSTSGSSYNEQFF. CDR3 DNA sequence: TGTGCCAGCAGTACAAGCGGAAGCTCCTACAATGAGCAGTTCTTC.

The CDR3: CASSSRTSGRADGELFF. The CDR3 nucleotides read TGTGCCAGCAGCTCCCGGACTAGCGGGAGGGCGGACGGGGAGCTGTTTTTT. V is TRBV7-8 and J is TRBJ2-2, with TRBD2 matching over 15 bases. The length of the CDR3 is 17 residues. Germline CDR1 and CDR2: SGHVS and FQNEAQ. Germline trimming cut 4 bases from V and 7 bases from J; bases unmatched to any gene: 7.

The chain is built from TRBV7-9 and TRBJ2-3; possible D gene TRBD1, 6 bases. V lost 5 bases and J lost 1, with 13 bases in between. CDR1 is SEHNR and CDR2 is FQNEAQ in the germline V gene (reference sequence). The CDR3 runs 15 residues. The CDR3 coding sequence is TGTGCCAGCAGCCCACCAGGGGCTGGCACAGATACGCAGTATTTT. Translated: CASSPPGAGTDTQYF.

The rearrangement joins TRBV6-1 to TRBJ1-5, with 9 bases lining up with TRBD1. Germline CDR1 reads MNHNS; CDR2 reads SASEGT. The CDR3 covers 14 residues. Losses at the gene ends were 5 bases for V and 15 bases for J; bases not matched to a gene: 14. In DNA, the CDR3 is TGTGCCAGCAGTCGGGACAGGGCCGGAGAGGTTTTGCATTTT. Translated, it gives CASSRDRAGEVLHF.

This clone was seen once. This rearrangement joins TRBV29-1 to TRBJ2-3; 9 bases match TRBD2. CDR1 SQVTM and CDR2 ANQGSEA come from the germline V gene. The length of the CDR3 is 16 residues. Trimming cost V 4 bases and J 4 bases; bases outside gene matches: 12. This CDR3 reads CSVGGYSGRGSDTQYF. The CDR3 bases are TGCAGCGTTGGTGGGTATAGCGGGAGAGGATCAGATACGCAGTATTTT.

This clone has only one observation. This chain links TRBV7-6 with TRBJ2-5, with 8 nucleotides matching TRBD2. The germline CDR1 and CDR2 sequences are SGHVS and FNYEAQ. The J segment lost 4 bases and the V segment lost 1 base, leaving 14 bases of the junction unmatched. The CDR3 is 18 residues long. CDR3 protein: CASSLVLSAGAAGETQYF. The DNA of the CDR3 is TGTGCCAGCAGCTTAGTATTGTCAGCGGGAGCTGCAGGAGAGACCCAGTACTTC.

The chain combines TRBV29-1 with TRBJ2-1; TRBD1 agrees at 9 bases. CDR1 SQVTM and CDR2 ANQGSEA come from the germline V gene. Trimming took 4 bases from V and 10 from J; bases not matched to a gene: 11. The CDR3 extends over 14 amino acids. The CDR3 DNA reads TGCAGCGTTGTGAGCTCGGACAGGGGTTACGAGCAGTTCTTC. Protein sequence: CSVVSSDRGYEQFF.

For this clone: An end of the junction does not agree with germline; a read error may underlie this. The chain recombines TRBV7-2 with TRBJ1-2; D unclear. The V gene's germline CDR1 is SGHTA and CDR2 FQGNSA. This CDR3 spans 9 amino acids. The CDR3 nucleotides read TGTGCCAGCAGCCAAAAGATGGATTTC. This gives the protein CASSQKMDF.